This TCR beta chain was identified during a study of beta chain features in type 1 diabetes. Findings and caveats of the study: Naive, central memory and Treg TCRB repertoires appeared more alike in patients than in healthy donors. Any HLA-type effect on TCRB rearrangement remained unresolved here. TCRB CDR3s were moderately but significantly shorter in Type 1 diabetes patients in all four CD4+ subsets.

Markers CD45RO/CCR7/CD25/CD127/CD95/CD27 served to sort CD4+ naive, central memory, regulatory and stem cell-like memory cells. About this clone itself: What it recognizes is unknown.

V gave up 2 bases and J gave up 6 bases, with 11 bases separating them. The CDR3 length is 12 residues. Germline V gene lookup returns CDR1 GTSNPN and CDR2 SVGIG (reference sequence). cDNA synthesis used the whole RNA isolate, giving expressed TCRB sequences. Clones were sequenced by immunoSEQ multiplex PCR, and TCRdb holds only the in-frame ones, with some missing. The data show some 660,000 clones, around an eighth seen once. This receptor was obtained from a man between 18 and 35 years old with type 1 diabetes. V is TRBV30 and J is TRBJ2-7; perhaps TRBD2 as D (6 bases). Sequencing was done on a sample of naive CD4+ T cells from blood. The DNA for the CDR3 is TGTGCCTGGAGTATCGGGACTCTCGAGCAGTACTTC. It translates to CAWSIGTLEQYF. The whole variable domain, filled in from reference TRBV30 and TRBJ2-7, reads SQTIHQWPATLVQPVGSPLSLECTVEGTSNPNLYWYRQAAGRGLQLLFYSVGIGQISSEVPQNLSASRPQDRQFILSSKKLLLSDSGFYLCAWSIGTLEQYFGPGTRLTVT.